This TCR beta chain is from a study of CD4+ T cells in melanoma. Study-level results: Neoantigen-specific CD4+ T cells in melanoma reportedly had diverse differentiation states. CD8+ T cell, macrophage and B cell function reportedly correlated with neoantigen-specific CD4+ T cells.

Details on this clone: What it recognizes is unknown.

Clones were read by immunoSEQ multiplex PCR, and TCRdb kept only the in-frame ones, dropping some. The sample includes approximately 20,000 clones, about four fifths of them seen just once. Germline V gene data show CDR1 as SGHVS and CDR2 as FQNEAQ. V was pared by 1 base and J by 9 bases, with 10 bases between. The CDR3 is 13 residues long. This receptor was taken from a human donor with melanoma. The sample consisted of cells from a culture (not recorded whether cultured in vitro). V gene TRBV7-8 combines with J gene TRBJ2-1, with D perhaps assigned TRBD1 or TRBD2 (7 bases each). In DNA, the CDR3 is TGTGCCAGCAGCTTAGTCAGGGGGGGTGAGCAGTTCTTC. Its translation is CASSLVRGGEQFF.